The clone carrying this T cell receptor (beta chain) was recorded once. The antigen remains undetermined. This record comes from a study of radiotherapy plus CTLA-4 blockade in lung cancer. Measured with immunoSEQ multiplex PCR; TCRdb has only the in-frame clones, and not every one. Of 30,000 to 40,000 clones listed, 75% to 90% were seen once; the top ten hold 5% to 6%. Findings of the study overall: Interferon-beta and early blood T cell clone dynamics reportedly predicted response best. In blood, TCR clones derived from the tumor expanded after radiotherapy plus ipilimumab.

The CDR3 runs 19 residues. Between the trimmed V and J ends, which lost 3 bases and 1 base, there was a span of 23 bases. Germline lookup yields CDR1 MNHEY and CDR2 SMNVEV (reference sequence). Each patient with chemo-refractory metastatic non-small-cell lung cancer was treated with focal radiation plus CTLA-4 blockade using ipilimumab. The chain joins TRBV27 to TRBJ2-3; D is perhaps TRBD2 (6 bases). The clonotype was recovered from a human donor with non-small cell lung cancer who had stable disease on radiotherapy plus ipilimumab. The input for sequencing was peripheral blood, taken from a patient treated with radiotherapy plus ipilimumab. The CDR3 region is CASSFDPGRLYEGTDTQYF. The CDR3, as DNA: TGTGCCAGCAGTTTCGACCCCGGGAGATTATACGAGGGCACAGATACGCAGTATTTT.